These T cell receptor beta chains were read from a single sample in a study of beta chain features in type 1 diabetes. Only in-frame clones appear in the TCRdb table, and some are missing; sequencing was by immunoSEQ multiplex PCR. Here the sample spans under 450,000 clones, approximately 15% being singletons. Sequenced material: naive CD4+ T cells from blood. These receptors all stem from a man younger than 45 in good health. The CDR3 runs from the conserved cysteine through the conserved F or W. The D gene is left open where the match is weak. Some rows have no size entry. The others give once, few or many, or a class for an expanded clone.

TRBJ2-1,few,TRBD1,TRBV29-1,TGCAGCGCCGGACAGGGGGCCTCTTACAATGAGCAGTTCTTC,CSAGQGASYNEQFF
TRBJ2-3,NA,NA,TRBV7-8,TGTGCCAGCAGCTTAGGCGGGGTTTCAAAAGATACGCAGTATTTT,CASSLGGVSKDTQYF
TRBJ2-5,NA,NA,TRBV11-2,TGTGCCAGCAGCTCCATTACGGGGGCTCGGGAGACCCAGTACTTC,CASSSITGARETQYF
TRBJ2-2,NA,TRBD1,TRBV12-5,TGTGCTAGTGGTTCCTGGACAGGGGGGAACACCGGGGAGCTGTTTTTT,CASGSWTGGNTGELFF
TRBJ1-5,few,NA,TRBV5-6,TGTGCCAGCAGCCAGGGACCGCCAAATCAGCCCCAGCATTTT,CASSQGPPNQPQHF
TRBJ1-2,NA,NA,TRBV9,TGTGCCAGCAGCGTAGTGGGGGGCTATGGCTACACCTTC,CASSVVGGYGYTF
TRBJ2-6,NA,NA,TRBV25-1,TGTGCCAGCAGTGTAACAGGTTCTGGGGCCAACGTCCTGACTTTC,CASSVTGSGANVLTF
TRBJ2-2,NA,TRBD1,TRBV7-2,TGTGCCAGCAGCGAGGACAGGGCCGGGGAGCTGTTTTTT,CASSEDRAGELFF
TRBJ1-6,few,NA,TRBV7-2,TGTGCCAGCAGCTCCGTATACAGACGAAATTCACCCCTCCACTTT,CASSSVYRRNSPLHF
TRBJ2-1,NA,TRBD2,TRBV7-8,TGTGCCAGCAGCTTAGCCGTTAGGACTAGCGGGATATATGAGCAGTTCTTC,CASSLAVRTSGIYEQFF
TRBJ2-5,NA,TRBD2,TRBV29-1,TGCAGCGCGGGGGGGGAAGAGACCCAGTACTTC,CSAGGEETQYF
TRBJ2-5,few,NA,TRBV5-4,TGTGCCAGCAGCAGTACAGGCGTCCAAGAGACCCAGTACTTC,CASSSTGVQETQYF
TRBJ2-5,few,NA,TRBV5-6,TGTGCCAGCAGCTTGGACCGGGGGCGGGTAGAGACCCAGTACTTC,CASSLDRGRVETQYF
TRBJ2-5,NA,TRBD1,TRBV7-7,TGTGCCAGCAGCCCAGGGACAGAAGAGACCCAGTACTTC,CASSPGTEETQYF
TRBJ2-1,NA,NA,TRBV5-4,TGTGCCAGCAGCCTATACAGGGAGGCTGGGCAGTTCTTC,CASSLYREAGQFF
TRBJ2-7,NA,NA,TRBV27,TGTGCCAGCAGTTTTCTCGGACCGTCCTACGAGCAGTACTTC,CASSFLGPSYEQYF
TRBJ2-5,NA,TRBD1,TRBV29-1,TGCAGCGTTGAAGAGGGACAGGGGGCGGGGGAGACCCAGTACTTC,CSVEEGQGAGETQYF
TRBJ2-3,few,TRBD2,TRBV4-3,TGCGCCAGCACATATGCAGGGAGGGGAGATACGCAGTATTTT,CASTYAGRGDTQYF
TRBJ2-1,NA,TRBD2,TRBV6-1,TGTGCCAGCAGTGATCCGACTAGCGGGAGGGCCTATGAGCAGTTCTTC,CASSDPTSGRAYEQFF
TRBJ2-3,few,NA,TRBV5-1,TGCGCCAGCAGCTTTCTGACAGATACGCAGTATTTT,CASSFLTDTQYF
TRBJ2-3,few,NA,TRBV7-2,TGTGCCAGCAGCTTAGGATGGGACAGCACAGATACGCAGTATTTT,CASSLGWDSTDTQYF
TRBJ1-6,few,NA,TRBV10-3,TGTGCCATCAGTGAGAGAGGACAGTCTCCTTCACCCCTCCACTTT,CAISERGQSPSPLHF
TRBJ2-7,NA,NA,TRBV6-6,TGTGCCAGCAGCCCGGAGTGGCAGGATACCTACGAGCAGTACTTC,CASSPEWQDTYEQYF
TRBJ1-2,few,NA,TRBV2,TGTGCCAGCAGTGAAACCCTGGGTATCTATGGCTACACCTTC,CASSETLGIYGYTF
TRBJ2-3,NA,NA,TRBV30,TGTGCCTGGACCCCCGGTTCAGATACGCAGTATTTT,CAWTPGSDTQYF
TRBJ1-4,NA,TRBD1,TRBV10-3,TGTGCCATCAGTGCGACAGGGGATGGTAATGAAAAACTGTTTTTT,CAISATGDGNEKLFF
TRBJ2-1,few,TRBD1,TRBV27,TGTGCCAGCAGCCTACGGACAGGTTTCTCTAACTATGAGCAGTTCTTC,CASSLRTGFSNYEQFF
TRBJ1-1,few,NA,TRBV2,TGTGCCAGCAGTGAACGGCGGATCATGAACACTGAAGCTTTCTTT,CASSERRIMNTEAFF
TRBJ2-1,few,NA,TRBV19,TGTGCCAGTAGTAGGTGGATCGACAATGAGCAGTTCTTC,CASSRWIDNEQFF
TRBJ1-1,few,NA,TRBV18,TGTGCCAGCTCACCCGGGCTAGGCACTGAAGCTTTCTTT,CASSPGLGTEAFF
TRBJ2-1,few,NA,TRBV9,TGTGCCAGCAGCGTCACTTTCGGCTCCTACAATGAGCAGTTCTTC,CASSVTFGSYNEQFF
TRBJ1-1,NA,NA,TRBV4-3,TGCGCCAGCAGCCAAGATGCGACAGGTGAAGCTTTCTTT,CASSQDATGEAFF
TRBJ2-1,few,NA,TRBV30,TGTGCCTGGAGAATCCCAAGCTCCTACAATGAGCAGTTCTTC,CAWRIPSSYNEQFF
TRBJ2-3,NA,NA,TRBV28,TGTGCCAGCAGTTTGCTAACCAGTACAGATACGCAGTATTTT,CASSLLTSTDTQYF
TRBJ2-7,NA,NA,TRBV11-2,TGTGCCAGCAGGAACTTTATGGGCAGATCCTACGAGCAGTACTTC,CASRNFMGRSYEQYF
TRBJ1-4,NA,NA,TRBV4-3,TGCGCCAGCAGCCAAGGGTTATGGAGGGGGAATAATGAAAAACTGTTTTTT,CASSQGLWRGNNEKLFF
TRBJ2-3,NA,NA,TRBV10-3,TGTGCCATCAACGGACTAACCACAGATACGCAGTATTTT,CAINGLTTDTQYF
TRBJ2-3,few,NA,TRBV6-5,TGTGCCAGCAGACAAAGCGGGTACGTCTCCGATACGCAGTATTTT,CASRQSGYVSDTQYF
TRBJ1-2,once,TRBD1,TRBV27,TGTGCCAGCAGTTTATTGGGCAGGGGGCACGGCTACACCTTC,CASSLLGRGHGYTF
TRBJ2-1,many,NA,TRBV10-3,TGTGCCATCAGTGTGGACAATGAGCAGTTCTTC,CAISVDNEQFF
TRBJ1-1,few,NA,TRBV5-4,TGTGCCAGCAGCTTGGGCCAGATGAACACTGAAGCTTTCTTT,CASSLGQMNTEAFF
TRBJ2-2,few,NA,TRBV12-2,TGTGCAAGTCGCTTCATCCAGCGACATTCCGGGGAGCTGTTTTTT,CASRFIQRHSGELFF
TRBJ2-2,NA,NA,TRBV10-3,TGTGCCATCAGTGAGAAGTTAGCGGACACCGGGGAGCTGTTTTTT,CAISEKLADTGELFF
TRBJ2-6,NA,NA,TRBV27,TGTGCCAGCAGTTTTCGGAGGGTGGGGGCCAACGTCCTGACTTTC,CASSFRRVGANVLTF
TRBJ2-3,NA,NA,TRBV4-2,TGTGCCAGCAGCCAGGGGGCCGGGACTAATACGCAGTATTTT,CASSQGAGTNTQYF
TRBJ1-2,few,NA,TRBV11-2,TGTGCCAGCACGGAGACCCGGGCGGGCTACACCTTC,CASTETRAGYTF
TRBJ2-5,few,NA,TRBV7-9,TGTGCCAGCAGCTTACTTCCAGGGGAGACCCAGTACTTC,CASSLLPGETQYF
TRBJ1-3,NA,NA,TRBV14,TGTGCCAGCAGCCATCGGACGTACATTGGAAACACCATATATTTT,CASSHRTYIGNTIYF
TRBJ1-2,few,NA,TRBV30,TGTGCCTGGAGGGAGACAGGTTATGGCTACACCTTC,CAWRETGYGYTF
TRBJ2-3,few,NA,TRBV28,TGTGCCAGCAGTCCCCGGGTAGCCCTCACCCATACGCAGTATTTT,CASSPRVALTHTQYF
TRBJ2-7,few,NA,TRBV5-4,TGTGCCAGCAGCACGACAGCCTCCTACGAGCAGTACTTC,CASSTTASYEQYF
TRBJ1-4,few,NA,TRBV29-1,TGCAGCGTTGATTCCCCGGGGCCTGAAAAACTGTTTTTT,CSVDSPGPEKLFF
TRBJ1-2,NA,NA,TRBV6-5,TGTGCCAGCAGCTCCGGACTCACTTATGGCTACACCTTC,CASSSGLTYGYTF